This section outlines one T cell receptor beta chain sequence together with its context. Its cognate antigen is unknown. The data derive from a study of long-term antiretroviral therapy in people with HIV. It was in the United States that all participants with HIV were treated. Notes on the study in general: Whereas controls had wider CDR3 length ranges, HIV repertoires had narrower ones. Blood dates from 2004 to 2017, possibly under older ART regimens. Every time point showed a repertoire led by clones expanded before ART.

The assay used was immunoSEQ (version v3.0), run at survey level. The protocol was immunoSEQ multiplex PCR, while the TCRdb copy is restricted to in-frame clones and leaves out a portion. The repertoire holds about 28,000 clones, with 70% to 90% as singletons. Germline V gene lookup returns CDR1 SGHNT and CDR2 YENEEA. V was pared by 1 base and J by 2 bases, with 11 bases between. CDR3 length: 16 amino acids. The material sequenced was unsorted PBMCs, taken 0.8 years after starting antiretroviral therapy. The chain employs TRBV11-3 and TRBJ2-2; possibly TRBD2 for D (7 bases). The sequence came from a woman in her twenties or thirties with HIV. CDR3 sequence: CASSLAGGGNTGELFF. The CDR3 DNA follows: TGTGCCAGCAGCTTAGCGGGGGGCGGAAACACCGGGGAGCTGTTTTTT.